The 5 T cell receptor beta chains below were found in one sample sequenced in a study of shared clonotypes between healthy human individuals. The repertoire was sequenced with immunoSEQ multiplex PCR; TCRdb's copy has only in-frame clones and lacks some. The sample contains roughly 450,000 clones, 70% to 80% of which appear only once. Sequencing was carried out using PBMCs. The receptors come from a woman between 40 and 55 years old in good health. Some clones in this sample may be carry-over from other donors' samples.

In its sample, this clone was seen a few times. The DNA for the CDR3 is TGTGCCAGCAGCCCCGGGACCGCCCATGGCTACACCTTC. This encodes CASSPGTAHGYTF. V usage is TRBV6-5 and J usage is TRBJ1-2, with D possibly being TRBD1 (5 bases). Trimming took 6 bases from V and 6 from J, leaving 14 bases between them. Germline V gene data show CDR1 as MNHEY and CDR2 as SVGAGI. This CDR3 is 13 amino acids long.

This clone was seen once. This chain uses TRBV2 with TRBJ2-5; D possibly corresponds to TRBD1 (5 bases). The ends were cut back, 6 bases at V and 5 bases at J, with 13 bases in the middle. The CDR3 length is 13 residues. Per germline, CDR1 SNHLY and CDR2 FYNNEI. The CDR3 DNA reads TGTGCCAGCAGGGCAGGGATCTTGGAGACCCAGTACTTC. Its translation is CASRAGILETQYF.

Only a few counts were recorded for this clone. The V gene is TRBV4-1, the J gene TRBJ1-4; 7 bases align to TRBD1. The ends lost 4 bases at V and 7 bases at J; junction bases unmatched: 12. Per the germline V gene, CDR1 is MGHRA and CDR2 is YSYEKL. This CDR3 spans 16 amino acids. Here the CDR3 reads CASSPKRGGAGEKLFF. In DNA, the CDR3 is TGCGCCAGCAGCCCAAAAAGAGGGGGCGCCGGTGAAAAACTGTTTTTT.

J is TRBJ2-3 and V is TRBV7-8; 11 bases map to TRBD2. Germline V gene data show CDR1 as SGHVS and CDR2 as FQNEAQ. V trimming: 0 bases; J trimming: 0 bases; junction bases outside the gene matches: 5. The length of the CDR3 is 18 residues. The CDR3 spells CASSLAILAGGSTDTQYF. The CDR3 nucleotides are TGTGCCAGCAGCTTAGCCATCCTAGCGGGAGGTAGCACAGATACGCAGTATTTT.

This clone was seen a single time. This rearrangement joins TRBV10-2 to TRBJ2-1, with 8 positions matching TRBD2. Germline assignment: CDR1 WSHSY and CDR2 SAAADI. CDR3 length: 20 amino acids. The trim removed 8 bases at V and 1 base at J, leaving 22 bases unmatched. In nucleotides, the CDR3 is TGCGCCAGCTCTCGAAAAGTAGGAGTAGCGGGGAAAGGTTCCTACAATGAGCAGTTCTTC. Translating gives CASSRKVGVAGKGSYNEQFF.